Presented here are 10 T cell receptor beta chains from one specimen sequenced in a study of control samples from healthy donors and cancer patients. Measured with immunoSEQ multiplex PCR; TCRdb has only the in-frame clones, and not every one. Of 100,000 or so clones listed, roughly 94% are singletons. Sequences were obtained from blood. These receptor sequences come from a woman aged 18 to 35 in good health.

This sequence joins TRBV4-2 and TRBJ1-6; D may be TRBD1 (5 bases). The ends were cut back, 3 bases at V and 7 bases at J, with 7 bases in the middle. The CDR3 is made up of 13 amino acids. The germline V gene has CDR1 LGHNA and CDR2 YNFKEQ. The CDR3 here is CASSQGENSPLHF. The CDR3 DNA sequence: TGTGCCAGCAGCCAGGGGGAGAATTCACCCCTCCACTTT.

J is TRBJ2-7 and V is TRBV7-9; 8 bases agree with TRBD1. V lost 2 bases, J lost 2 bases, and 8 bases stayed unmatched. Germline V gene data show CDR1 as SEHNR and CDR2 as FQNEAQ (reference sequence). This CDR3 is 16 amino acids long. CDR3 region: CASSLRRWTGPYEQYF. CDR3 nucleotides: TGTGCCAGCAGCTTAAGAAGGTGGACAGGGCCCTACGAGCAGTACTTC.

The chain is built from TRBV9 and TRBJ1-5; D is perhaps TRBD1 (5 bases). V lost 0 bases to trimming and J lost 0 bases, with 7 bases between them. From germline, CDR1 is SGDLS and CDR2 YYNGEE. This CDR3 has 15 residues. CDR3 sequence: CASSVGGSSNQPQHF. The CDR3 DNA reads TGTGCCAGCAGCGTAGGGGGGAGTAGCAATCAGCCCCAGCATTTT.

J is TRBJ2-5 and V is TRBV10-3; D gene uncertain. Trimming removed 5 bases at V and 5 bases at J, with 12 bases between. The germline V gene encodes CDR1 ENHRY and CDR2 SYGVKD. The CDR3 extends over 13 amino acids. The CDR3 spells CAISPTAGETQYF. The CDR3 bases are TGTGCCATCAGTCCGACTGCCGGGGAGACCCAGTACTTC.

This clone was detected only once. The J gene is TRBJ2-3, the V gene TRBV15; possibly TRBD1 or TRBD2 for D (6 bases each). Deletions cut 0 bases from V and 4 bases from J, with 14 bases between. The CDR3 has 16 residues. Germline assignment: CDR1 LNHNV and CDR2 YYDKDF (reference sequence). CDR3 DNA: TGTGCCACCAGCAGAGATGAGGCGGAGGGGGCAGATACGCAGTATTTT. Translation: CATSRDEAEGADTQYF.

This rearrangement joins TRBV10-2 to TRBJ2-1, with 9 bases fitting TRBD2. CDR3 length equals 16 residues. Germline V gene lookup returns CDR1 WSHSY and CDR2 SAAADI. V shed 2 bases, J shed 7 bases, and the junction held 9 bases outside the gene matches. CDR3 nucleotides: TGCGCCAGCAGTGAGAAAGGGGCGGGGGGGTCAAATGAGCAGTTCTTC. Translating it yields CASSEKGAGGSNEQFF.

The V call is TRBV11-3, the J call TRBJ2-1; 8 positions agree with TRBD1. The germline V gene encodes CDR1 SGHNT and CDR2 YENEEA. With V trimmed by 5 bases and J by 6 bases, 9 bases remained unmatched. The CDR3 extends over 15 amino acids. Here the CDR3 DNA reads TGTGCCAGCAGCACCCGGACAGGGCCCCTCAATGAGCAGTTCTTC. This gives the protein CASSTRTGPLNEQFF.

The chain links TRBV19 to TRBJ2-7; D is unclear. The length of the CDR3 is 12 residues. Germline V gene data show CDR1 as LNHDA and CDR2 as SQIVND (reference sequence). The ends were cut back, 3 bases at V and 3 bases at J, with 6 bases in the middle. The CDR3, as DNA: TGTGCCAGTAGTATGGGAATCTACGAGCAGTACTTC. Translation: CASSMGIYEQYF.

The CDR3 is CASSPTRNTEAFF. CDR3 nucleotide sequence: TGTGCCAGCAGCCCTACACGCAACACTGAAGCTTTCTTT. The chain is built from TRBV7-9 and TRBJ1-1; D not certain. V lost 5 bases to trimming and J lost 2 bases, with 9 bases between them. The germline gives CDR1 SEHNR, CDR2 FQNEAQ (reference sequence). The CDR3 has 13 residues.

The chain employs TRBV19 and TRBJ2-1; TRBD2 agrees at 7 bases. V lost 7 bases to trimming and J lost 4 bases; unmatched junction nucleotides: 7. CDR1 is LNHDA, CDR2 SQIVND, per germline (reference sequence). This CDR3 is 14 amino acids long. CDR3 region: CASNPGLRYNEQFF. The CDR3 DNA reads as TGTGCCAGTAATCCGGGACTACGATACAATGAGCAGTTCTTC. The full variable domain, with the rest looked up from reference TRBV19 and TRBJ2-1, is DGGITQSPKYLFRKEGQNVTLSCEQNLNHDAMYWYRQDPGQGLRLIYYSQIVNDFQKGDIAEGYSVSREKKESFPLTVTSAQKNPTAFYLCASNPGLRYNEQFFGPGTRLTVL.